A selection of T cell receptor beta chains follows, all from one sample in a study of blood T cell repertoires in COVID-19. Using immunoSEQ multiplex PCR, the repertoire was profiled, and TCRdb retains in-frame clones only, with some absent. The table shows more than 55,000 clones, with around 88% occurring only once. Sequencing was performed on peripheral blood. All receptors come from an older woman with acute or convalescent COVID-19. Both conserved end residues are part of each CDR3. A D gene is named only where the DNA matches it firmly. Part of the rows lack a size; the others show once, few, many or a class for expanded clones.

clone_size: once; v_call: TRBV7-9; d_call: TRBD1; j_call: TRBJ1-1; cdr3_nt: TGTGCCAGCAGCAACCCGGCGACAGGGGCGCGAGAAACTGAAGCTTTCTTT; cdr3_aa: CASSNPATGARETEAFF
clone_size: -; v_call: TRBV27; d_call: TRBD2; j_call: TRBJ2-2; cdr3_nt: TGTGCCAGCAGTTTCTTAGCGGGAGGGAACACCGGGGAGCTGTTTTTT; cdr3_aa: CASSFLAGGNTGELFF
clone_size: -; v_call: TRBV28; d_call: -; j_call: TRBJ1-2; cdr3_nt: TGTGCCAGCAGTTTGAGTCGGGCTAACTATGGCTACACCTTC; cdr3_aa: CASSLSRANYGYTF
clone_size: -; v_call: TRBV6-2/TRBV6-3; d_call: TRBD1; j_call: TRBJ1-5; cdr3_nt: TGTGCCAGCAGTAGACAGGGGGCGAACCAGCCCCAGCATTTT; cdr3_aa: CASSRQGANQPQHF
clone_size: -; v_call: TRBV30; d_call: -; j_call: TRBJ1-5; cdr3_nt: TGTGCCTGGAGTGTGGAGTTCAATCAGCCCCAGCATTTT; cdr3_aa: CAWSVEFNQPQHF
clone_size: -; v_call: TRBV27; d_call: TRBD1; j_call: TRBJ1-5; cdr3_nt: TGTGCCAGCAGCCGACAGGGACGTGGGGGTCAGCCCCAGCATTTT; cdr3_aa: CASSRQGRGGQPQHF
clone_size: -; v_call: TRBV29-1; d_call: TRBD2; j_call: TRBJ2-1; cdr3_nt: TGCAGCGTTGAAGCGGGTAGCGGGAGGGCCAATGAGCAGTTCTTC; cdr3_aa: CSVEAGSGRANEQFF
clone_size: few; v_call: TRBV18; d_call: -; j_call: TRBJ2-6; cdr3_nt: TGTGCCAGCTCCCCGGTCGAGCCGAAGAGCTCTGGGGCCAACGTCCTGACTTTC; cdr3_aa: CASSPVEPKSSGANVLTF
clone_size: -; v_call: TRBV28; d_call: TRBD1; j_call: TRBJ1-6; cdr3_nt: TGTGCCAGCAGTTCCCAGACAGGGGCGTACTCACCCCTCCACTTT; cdr3_aa: CASSSQTGAYSPLHF
clone_size: -; v_call: TRBV3-1/TRBV3-2; d_call: -; j_call: TRBJ2-7; cdr3_nt: TGTGCCAGCAGCCAACGATCGGTACTGCACGAGCAGTACTTC; cdr3_aa: CASSQRSVLHEQYF
clone_size: -; v_call: TRBV5-4; d_call: TRBD2; j_call: TRBJ2-1; cdr3_nt: TGTGCCAGCAGATCTAGCGGGAGCTCCTACAATGAGCAGTTCTTC; cdr3_aa: CASRSSGSSYNEQFF
clone_size: -; v_call: TRBV5-1; d_call: -; j_call: TRBJ1-2; cdr3_nt: TGCGCCAGCAGTTCCGGGACATATTACAACTATGGCTACACCTTC; cdr3_aa: CASSSGTYYNYGYTF
clone_size: -; v_call: TRBV15; d_call: -; j_call: TRBJ2-1; cdr3_nt: TGTGCCACCAGCAGTAGTCTCTATGAGCAGTTCTTC; cdr3_aa: CATSSSLYEQFF
clone_size: -; v_call: TRBV7-3; d_call: -; j_call: TRBJ2-1; cdr3_nt: TGTGCCAGCAGGAGGGTGTCCCGTCGGTACAATGAGCAGTTCTTC; cdr3_aa: CASRRVSRRYNEQFF
clone_size: -; v_call: TRBV19; d_call: TRBD2; j_call: TRBJ2-7; cdr3_nt: TGTGCCAGTAGTATCTTTAGCGGGAGACCCGTGGTCGAGCAGTACTTC; cdr3_aa: CASSIFSGRPVVEQYF
clone_size: -; v_call: TRBV18; d_call: -; j_call: TRBJ1-4; cdr3_nt: TGTGCCAGCTCCCAGAACAGGGATGAAAAACTGTTTTTT; cdr3_aa: CASSQNRDEKLFF
clone_size: -; v_call: TRBV19; d_call: TRBD1; j_call: TRBJ1-6; cdr3_nt: TGTGCCAGTAGTATGCGGACAGGGGGTAATTCACCCCTCCACTTT; cdr3_aa: CASSMRTGGNSPLHF
clone_size: -; v_call: TRBV18; d_call: -; j_call: TRBJ1-1; cdr3_nt: TGTGCCAGCTCATCCAACGGGGGCACTGAAGCTTTCTTT; cdr3_aa: CASSSNGGTEAFF
clone_size: -; v_call: TRBV2; d_call: TRBD2; j_call: TRBJ2-1; cdr3_nt: TGTGCCAGCAGTGAGCGGCTAGCGGGGATCCATGAGCAGTTCTTC; cdr3_aa: CASSERLAGIHEQFF
clone_size: -; v_call: TRBV2; d_call: -; j_call: TRBJ1-2; cdr3_nt: TGTGCCAGCAGTGAATTGAGGGCTCCGTCATATGGCTACACCTTC; cdr3_aa: CASSELRAPSYGYTF
clone_size: -; v_call: TRBV5-1; d_call: -; j_call: TRBJ2-3; cdr3_nt: TGCGCCAGCCGTCAAGGACTGAGCACAGATACGCAGTATTTT; cdr3_aa: CASRQGLSTDTQYF
clone_size: -; v_call: TRBV3-1/TRBV3-2; d_call: -; j_call: TRBJ1-5; cdr3_nt: TGTGCCAGCAGCCGGTCAGGACAGACAAATCAGCCCCAGCATTTT; cdr3_aa: CASSRSGQTNQPQHF
clone_size: once; v_call: TRBV28; d_call: -; j_call: TRBJ2-5; cdr3_nt: TGTGCCAGCACCAGGGCAGGGGAGACCCAGTACTTC; cdr3_aa: CASTRAGETQYF
clone_size: -; v_call: TRBV4-1; d_call: TRBD2; j_call: TRBJ2-1; cdr3_nt: TGCGCCAGCAGCCGGGGACTAGCGGGAGCCAATGAGCAGTTCTTC; cdr3_aa: CASSRGLAGANEQFF
clone_size: few; v_call: TRBV14; d_call: TRBD1; j_call: TRBJ1-5; cdr3_nt: TGTGCCAGCAGCCAAGCTGGACAGGTTGCTCAGCCCCAGCATTTT; cdr3_aa: CASSQAGQVAQPQHF
clone_size: -; v_call: TRBV28; d_call: -; j_call: TRBJ1-1; cdr3_nt: TGTGCCAGCAGTTTAACTAAAGCGACTGAAGCTTTCTTT; cdr3_aa: CASSLTKATEAFF
clone_size: -; v_call: TRBV2; d_call: TRBD2; j_call: TRBJ2-1; cdr3_nt: TGTGCCAGCAGTGAGGGGCGGGGGGCCTACAATGAGCAGTTCTTC; cdr3_aa: CASSEGRGAYNEQFF
clone_size: -; v_call: TRBV6-1; d_call: TRBD1; j_call: TRBJ1-2; cdr3_nt: TGTGCCAGCAGTGAAGTCGCAGGGGGCTATGGCTACACCTTC; cdr3_aa: CASSEVAGGYGYTF
clone_size: -; v_call: TRBV5-6; d_call: TRBD1; j_call: TRBJ1-3; cdr3_nt: TGTGCCAGCAGCTTCCGGACAGGCTCTGGAAACACCATATATTTT; cdr3_aa: CASSFRTGSGNTIYF
clone_size: -; v_call: TRBV10-2; d_call: -; j_call: TRBJ2-5; cdr3_nt: TGCGCCAGCAGGGACTCTCCTCAAGAGACCCAGTACTTC; cdr3_aa: CASRDSPQETQYF
clone_size: -; v_call: TRBV28; d_call: -; j_call: TRBJ1-5; cdr3_nt: TGTGCCAGCAGACAAACCGTACAGCCCCAGCATTTT; cdr3_aa: CASRQTVQPQHF
clone_size: -; v_call: TRBV30; d_call: -; j_call: TRBJ1-6; cdr3_nt: TGTGCCTGGAGTGAACAGGCCGATAATTCACCCCTCCACTTT; cdr3_aa: CAWSEQADNSPLHF